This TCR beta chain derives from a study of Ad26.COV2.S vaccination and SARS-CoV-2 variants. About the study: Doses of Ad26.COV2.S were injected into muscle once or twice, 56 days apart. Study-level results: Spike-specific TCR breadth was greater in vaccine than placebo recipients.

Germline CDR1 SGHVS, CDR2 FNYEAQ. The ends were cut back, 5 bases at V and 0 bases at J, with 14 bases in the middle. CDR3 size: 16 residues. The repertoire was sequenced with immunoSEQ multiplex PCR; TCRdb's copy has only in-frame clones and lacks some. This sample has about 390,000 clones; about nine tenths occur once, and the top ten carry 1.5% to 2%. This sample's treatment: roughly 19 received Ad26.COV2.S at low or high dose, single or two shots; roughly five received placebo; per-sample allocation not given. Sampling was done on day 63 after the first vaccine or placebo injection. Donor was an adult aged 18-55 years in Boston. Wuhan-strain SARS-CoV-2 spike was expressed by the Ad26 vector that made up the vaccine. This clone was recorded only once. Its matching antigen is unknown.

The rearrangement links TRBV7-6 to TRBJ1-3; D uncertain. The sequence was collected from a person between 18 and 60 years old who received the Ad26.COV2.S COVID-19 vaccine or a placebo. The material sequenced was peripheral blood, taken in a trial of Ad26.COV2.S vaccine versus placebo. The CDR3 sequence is CASSVPSGYSGNTIYF. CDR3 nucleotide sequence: TGTGCCAGCAGCGTCCCTTCGGGATACTCTGGAAACACCATATATTTT. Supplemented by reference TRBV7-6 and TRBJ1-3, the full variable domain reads GAGVSQSPRYKVTKRGQDVALRCDPISGHVSLYWYRQALGQGPEFLTYFNYEAQQDKSGLPNDRFSAERPEGSISTLTIQRTEQRDSAMYRCASSVPSGYSGNTIYFGEGSWLTVV.